The T cell receptor beta chain described here comes from a study of T cells in Graves' hyperthyroidism and ophthalmopathy (dated by TCRdb to about 2019). Context from the whole study: Peripheral blood was collected at initial diagnosis, before any treatment. To identify distinguishing TCR V-J signatures, a discovery cohort of 90 to 100 patients was used, comprising some 45 with Graves' ophthalmopathy and around 60 with stable Graves' hyperthyroidism. An independent validation cohort of under 20 hyperthyroidism patients and 17 patients who later progressed to ophthalmopathy tested prospective prediction of ophthalmopathy. The roughly 90 discovery patients were divided at random into training and test sets in a 7:3 ratio. Thyroid tissue and blood T-cell repertoires from six Graves' hyperthyroidism patients were also compared in the study. After blood sampling, hyperthyroidism patients were treated with methimazole at a starting dose of 30 mg daily, and ophthalmopathy patients were treated with high-dose intravenous methylprednisolone. TCR Vbeta CDR3 sequencing of 135 peripheral blood samples (approximately 44 ophthalmopathy, about 80 hyperthyroidism and some 17 progressor patients) is reported in the paper. Results the study describes overall, beyond this receptor: A 13 V-J signature model separated ophthalmopathy from stable hyperthyroidism, with just over 85% sensitivity and roughly 84% specificity in cross-validation and 80%/75% in testing. No statistical method was used to fix the sample size in advance, and group allocation was not hidden from the investigators. In validation, progression to ophthalmopathy was predicted by the model with nearly 71% sensitivity and 72% to 80% specificity, a median of about 6 months before onset. Most expanded thyroid clonotypes (frequency above 0.001) were also found in blood, which suggests that blood repertoires may mirror thyroid immune responses.

This clonotype was picked up a small number of times. Its antigen specificity is not known. Base qualities are not at hand, and no much larger clone is one base apart. Counted from cysteine to phenylalanine, this CDR3 has 15 amino acids. The CDR3 DNA has 45 bases and is translated from base 1. The germline V and J ends show losses of 5 bases and 7 bases respectively, and no gene match explains 8 bases of the junction. The germline V gene (reference sequence) provides CDR1 MNHEY and CDR2 SMNVEV. Graves' hyperthyroidism was defined as stable when no progression to ophthalmopathy occurred over 18 months of follow-up. Hyperthyroidism patients were aged 18 to 65 years and newly diagnosed, with disease duration of less than 2 months. The study excluded patients with uncontrolled infections, other autoimmune diseases, pregnancy or lactation. Diagnoses were established on the basis of clinical symptoms, serum thyroxine and TRAb, thyroid ultrasound, and orbital computed tomography. PBMCs were separated from 7.5 to 10 ml of fresh peripheral blood using Ficoll-Paque density gradient centrifugation. Trizol reagent was used to extract total RNA, and RNA quality was then checked on an Agilent 2100 Bioanalyzer.

The TCR beta CDR3 regions were amplified from RNA transcripts. The TCR CDR3 was subjected to a first round of RT-PCR using the HTBI primer set and the Qiagen OneStep RT-PCR kit. Libraries were constructed in a second round of multiplex PCR, after which size selection and purification were performed. Paired-end sequencing of the libraries was performed with 100 bp reads on an Illumina HiSeq2000. For the original study's pipeline: SOAPnuke was used to process the raw data, removing reads that contained adapters or uncalled bases, had a mean Phred below 15, or lacked an exact match to the constant primer or identifier. High-quality paired reads were merged with COPE v1.2.5, and unique nucleotide sequences were defined as clonotypes. MiTCR v1.1 was used to align the clonotypes against IMGT TRBV, TRBD and TRBJ reference segments. Analysis was restricted to V-J combinations with a frequency above 0.0001, which covered roughly 99% of repertoires. A TCS score was defined as the ratio between F50 (clonal expansion) and ExV (chaos), using BLOSUM62-based TCRdist between CDR3 peptides within each V-J. Welch's t-statistics and random forest reduced just over 500 V-J features to about 13, which were used in a naive Bayes classifier (R e1071). TCRdb ran its own pipeline on the public reads, namely fastp trimming at Q25 and MiXCR clone calling, and kept in-frame beta chains. Here each entry gathers all rows of one CDR3 protein and keeps the most common genes and DNA. The V and J calls shown here were made by TCRdb, not taken from the authors' results. The sample table holds 400,000 to 550,000 distinct CDR3 sequences, of which 13% to 15% were seen once. The top ten constitute less than 20% of the sample.

Specimen: blood. The sequence was obtained from a woman aged 18-29 years with Graves' hyperthyroidism. The chain was built from TRBV27 and TRBJ1-5, with TRBD1 matching 10 junction bases. The encoded CDR3 is CASSNPTGGGQPQHF. The DNA reads TGTGCCAGCAGTAACCCGACAGGGGGCGGACAGCCCCAGCATTTT.